This T cell receptor (beta chain) emerged from a study of CD4 T cells in relation to SARS-CoV-2 and coronaviruses (dated by TCRdb to 2020 to 2022). Context from the whole study: Patient-derived lymphoblastoid cell lines were used to map the HLA restriction of shared crossreactive spike epitopes. The Adaptive Biotechnologies TCR-sequencing kit was used for samples from three pre-COVID donors and for the naive versus memory experiments, whereas the other data were Illumina-based. Memory CD4+ T cell crossreactivity between SARS-CoV-2 and common cold coronavirus spike proteins was assessed at the TCR clonotype level in the study. A different, Illumina-based TCR-beta assay was used to sequence expansion assays from other donors in the study. The full study reports these points: Sequencing of naive versus memory cells indicated that the assay detects memory recall responses, not primary responses primed during culture. Memory CD4+ clonotypes crossrecognizing SARS-CoV-2 and at least one common cold coronavirus spike were found in approximately 60% of donors. Compared with monoreactive clones, crossreactive clones had significantly weaker SARS-CoV-2-driven expansion, a result consistent with antigenic imprinting. The study was limited by small numbers of patients and tested TCRs. Crossreactivity analysis centred on spike protein, so crossreactivity against other viral proteins was not assessed. No donor contributed both pre-pandemic and post-infection samples, which limited tracing the source of pre-existing responses.

The germline V gene (reference sequence) supplies CDR1 LGHDT and CDR2 YNNKEL. The CDR3 goes from the cysteine to the phenylalanine over 15 residues. The sequence is cut down to CDR3 DNA, 45 bases in frame from base 1. Cut back by 0 bases and 3 bases, the V and J ends lie 12 bases apart. CD4+ T cells from unexposed donors were collected before the COVID-19 pandemic (2011-2018). Naive and memory CD4+ T cells were separated from cryopreserved PBMCs through CD4 enrichment, which was followed by EasySep naive CD4+ T cell enrichment. The leukapheresis product for the unexposed donors was obtained through commercial purchase. Ficoll-Paque PLUS gradient centrifugation was used to isolate PBMCs from either whole blood or leukapheresis product. PBMCs were either cryopreserved at -140°C or used fresh in the expansion assay. The QIAamp Micro DNA Kit was used to extract genomic DNA from the CD4+ T cells. Uncultured naive and memory CD4+ T cell DNA received deep-resolution immunoSEQ TCR-beta sequencing. On the authors' methods: During preprocessing, nonproductive sequences were removed, as were CDR3s that did not start with C, did not end with F or W, or were shorter than 7 amino acids. Cultured and uncultured naive and memory CD4+ repertoires were searched for previously identified spike- and CEF-reactive CDR3s. CDR3 homology was measured as pairwise Levenshtein distance, computed with the stringdist R package after trimming three terminal residues from each end. TCRdb provides this immuneACCESS table in a form limited to in-frame rearrangements. Some clones are lacking; in checked studies, under half of them reflect an unresolved V gene, and why the rest are absent is not known. The V and J calls and clone size are taken from that table; D and trimming were inferred from the DNA. For this sample there are 60,000 to 75,000 clones; over 90% appear just once. Roughly 0.21% of the sample goes to the ten largest clones.

This clone came up once. Its antigen is currently not known. One base away there is no much larger clone; base qualities are not given. This TCR was sampled from a human donor in good health. Sample: naive CD4+ T cells from PBMCs. This specimen's cell subset or site label, interpreted: naive CD4+ T cells isolated by negative enrichment. The chain is assembled from TRBV3-1 (or the pseudogene TRBV3-2) and TRBJ2-7, with a weak D call of TRBD1 (6 bases match). The CDR3 here reads CASSQEPGTYYEQYF. The bases read TGTGCCAGCAGCCAAGAACCCGGGACATACTACGAGCAGTACTTC.